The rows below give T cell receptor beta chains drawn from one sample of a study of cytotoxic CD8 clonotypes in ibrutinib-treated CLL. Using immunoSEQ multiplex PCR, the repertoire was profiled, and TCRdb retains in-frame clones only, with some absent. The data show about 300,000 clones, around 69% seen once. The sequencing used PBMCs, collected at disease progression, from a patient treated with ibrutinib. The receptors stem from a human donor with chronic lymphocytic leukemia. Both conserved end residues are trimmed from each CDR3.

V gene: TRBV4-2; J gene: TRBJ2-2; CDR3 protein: ASSQEDGKTGELF
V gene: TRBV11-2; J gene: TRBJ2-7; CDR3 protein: ASSLDRLVGAYEQY
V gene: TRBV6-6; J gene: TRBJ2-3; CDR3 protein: ASSPPPGFTQY
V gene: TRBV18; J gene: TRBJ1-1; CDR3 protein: ASSPQFFRTGALNTEAF
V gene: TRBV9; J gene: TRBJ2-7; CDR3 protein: ASSVAGLPSYEQY
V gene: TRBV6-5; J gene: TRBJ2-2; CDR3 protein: ASTPGTANTGELF
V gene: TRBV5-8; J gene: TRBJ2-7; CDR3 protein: ASSFPTYEQY
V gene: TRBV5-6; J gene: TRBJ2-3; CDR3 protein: ASNQKGQGGLNTQY
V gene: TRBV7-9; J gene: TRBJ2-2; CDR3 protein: ASSYSGGNTGELF
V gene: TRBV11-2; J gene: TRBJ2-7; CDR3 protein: ASSLGWGTLYEQY
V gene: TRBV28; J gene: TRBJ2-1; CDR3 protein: ASSRSVGWNYNEQF
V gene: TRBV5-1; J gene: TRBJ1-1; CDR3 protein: ASSPPSPEGAF
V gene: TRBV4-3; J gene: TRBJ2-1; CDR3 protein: ASSQVYNNEQF
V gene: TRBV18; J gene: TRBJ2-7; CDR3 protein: ASSTAEAYEQY
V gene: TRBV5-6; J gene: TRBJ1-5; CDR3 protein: ASSLSGGVQPQH
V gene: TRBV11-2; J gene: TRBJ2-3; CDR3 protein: ASSRSWGRTDTQY
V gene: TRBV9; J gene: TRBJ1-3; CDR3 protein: ASSSTGNPVLSGNTIY
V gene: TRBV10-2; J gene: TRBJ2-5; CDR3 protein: ASRGWTSGRGETQY